This paragraph reports one T cell receptor beta chain. The germline V gene has CDR1 SNHLY and CDR2 FYNNEI. J lost 6 bases, V lost 10 bases, and 11 bases had no gene match. The CDR3 loop spans 14 amino acids. These data come from a study of blood T cell repertoires in COVID-19. Some clones are missing from TCRdb's copy, which holds only in-frame ones; the method was immunoSEQ multiplex PCR. The profile covers fewer than 300,000 clones, with about 87% appearing a single time and less than 1.6% taken by the ten largest. The rearrangement joins TRBV2 to TRBJ2-1, with 8 bases matching TRBD2. Sequenced: peripheral blood. This clonotype originated in a woman in her 40s who had recovered from COVID-19. The DNA for the CDR3 is TGTGCCAACAGACCGGGGGGGCCGGTCAATGAGCAGTTCTTC. Amino acid sequence: CANRPGGPVNEQFF. Filled out from reference TRBV2 and TRBJ2-1, the complete variable domain reads EPEVTQTPSHQVTQMGQEVILRCVPISNHLYFYWYRQILGQKVEFLVSFYNNEISEKSEIFDDQFSVERPDGSNFTLKIRSTKLEDSAMYFCANRPGGPVNEQFFGPGTRLTVL.